These T cell receptor beta chains were read from a single sample in a study of OX40 agonist ivuxolimab in advanced cancers. The assay was immunoSEQ multiplex PCR, and TCRdb's table has in-frame clones only and misses some. The data contain 30,000 to 35,000 clones, roughly 80% of them singletons. Specimen: CD4+ or CD8+ T cells sorted from blood, collected in a trial of the OX40 agonist ivuxolimab. The receptors come from an adult with an advanced solid tumor such as melanoma, head and neck, liver or kidney cancer. Each CDR3 is given with its conserved first and last residue. The D gene is left open where the match is weak. The size of a clone is reported for some rows only, either as once, few or many, or as a class for expanded clones.

abundance	j_gene	v_gene	d_gene	CDR3aa	CDR3nt
.	TRBJ2-1	TRBV11-2	.	CASSLVGGNNEQFF	TGTGCCAGCAGCTTAGTGGGGGGAAACAATGAGCAGTTCTTC
once	TRBJ2-3	TRBV4-1	TRBD2	CASSPGGTDTQYF	TGCGCCAGCAGCCCCGGGGGGACAGATACGCAGTATTTT
.	TRBJ1-4	TRBV2	TRBD1	CASSYRTGAGEKLFF	TGTGCCAGCAGTTATCGTACAGGGGCGGGGGAAAAACTGTTTTTT
.	TRBJ2-7	TRBV9	.	CASSVGGSYEQYF	TGTGCCAGCAGCGTAGGGGGCAGCTACGAGCAGTACTTC
.	TRBJ1-2	TRBV28	TRBD1	CASTLGQGFVDYGYTF	TGTGCCAGCACCCTAGGACAGGGTTTTGTTGACTATGGCTACACCTTC
.	TRBJ2-7	TRBV7-6	.	CASSFEGSHEQYF	TGTGCCAGCAGCTTTGAGGGTTCCCACGAGCAGTACTTC
.	TRBJ1-1	TRBV7-6	.	CASSSLLSFEAFF	TGTGCCAGCAGCTCCCTGCTGAGCTTTGAAGCTTTCTTT
.	TRBJ1-2	TRBV6-1	.	CASSLQGGYGYTF	TGTGCCAGCAGTCTACAGGGTGGCTATGGCTACACCTTC
.	TRBJ2-1	TRBV19	TRBD2	CASASSGSNNEQFF	TGTGCCAGTGCCTCCAGCGGGAGTAACAATGAGCAGTTCTTC
few	TRBJ2-1	TRBV19	TRBD1	CASSITGGDSLYNEQFF	TGTGCCAGTAGTATAACAGGGGGCGATTCCCTTTACAATGAGCAGTTCTTC
.	TRBJ1-3	TRBV6-6	.	CASSYVRAPGNTIYF	TGTGCCAGCAGTTACGTGCGGGCTCCTGGAAACACCATATATTTT
.	TRBJ1-5	TRBV5-8	.	CASSFGGSNQPQHF	TGTGCCAGCAGCTTCGGGGGTTCAAATCAGCCCCAGCATTTT
.	TRBJ2-1	TRBV6-6	.	CASKSYEQFF	TGTGCCAGCAAAAGTTATGAGCAGTTCTTC
.	TRBJ2-7	TRBV28	TRBD2	CASSFLKTSGGVYEQYF	TGTGCCAGCAGTTTCCTCAAGACTAGCGGGGGGGTCTACGAGCAGTACTTC
many	TRBJ2-7	TRBV27	TRBD2	CASTLTPGLTYEQYF	TGTGCCAGCACCTTGACGCCGGGACTAACCTACGAGCAGTACTTC
.	TRBJ2-1	TRBV5-1	TRBD2	CASSLLAPYNEQFF	TGCGCCAGCAGCCTACTAGCGCCGTACAATGAGCAGTTCTTC
.	TRBJ2-2	TRBV7-7	.	CASSLVSTATGGGELFF	TGTGCTAGCAGCTTAGTTTCGACAGCCACAGGTGGCGGGGAGCTGTTTTTT
.	TRBJ2-2	TRBV10-1	TRBD2	CASPGGGTSGNTGELFF	TGCGCCAGCCCCGGAGGGGGGACTAGCGGGAACACCGGGGAGCTGTTTTTT
.	TRBJ1-2	TRBV27	TRBD1	CASSLVYHRGAVNYGYTF	TGTGCCAGCAGTTTAGTCTACCACAGGGGAGCCGTTAACTATGGCTACACCTTC
.	TRBJ1-1	TRBV29-1	.	CSVVSRGFSEAFF	TGCAGCGTTGTCTCCAGGGGTTTTTCTGAAGCTTTCTTT
.	TRBJ2-7	TRBV4-3	.	CASSQGHRTYEQYF	TGCGCCAGCAGCCAAGGTCACAGGACCTACGAGCAGTACTTC
.	TRBJ1-4	TRBV6-1	.	CASSERDLIDEKLFF	TGTGCCAGCAGTGAAAGGGACCTTATTGACGAAAAACTGTTTTTT
.	TRBJ1-4	TRBV9	TRBD1	CASSSGTGGTLYEKLFF	TGTGCCAGCAGCTCCGGGACAGGGGGAACGTTATACGAAAAACTGTTTTTT
.	TRBJ2-1	TRBV9	.	CASSVETSTYNEQFF	TGTGCCAGCAGCGTAGAAACTAGCACTTACAATGAGCAGTTCTTC
.	TRBJ1-2	TRBV9	TRBD1	CASSEGTGTYGYTF	TGTGCCAGCAGCGAGGGGACAGGGACCTATGGCTACACCTTC
.	TRBJ2-7	TRBV9	.	CASSVSMFPYEQYF	TGTGCCAGCAGCGTAAGTATGTTTCCCTACGAGCAGTACTTC
.	TRBJ2-3	TRBV6-1	TRBD1	CASSARTGGWSDTQYF	TGTGCCAGCAGTGCCCGGACAGGGGGATGGTCAGATACGCAGTATTTT
.	TRBJ1-5	TRBV10-3	TRBD1	CAISESQGGGQPQHF	TGTGCCATCAGTGAGTCCCAAGGGGGCGGTCAGCCCCAGCATTTT
.	TRBJ1-1	TRBV11-2	TRBD1	CASSPRQGGLLDDEAFF	TGTGCCAGCAGCCCTCGACAGGGTGGACTACTTGACGATGAAGCTTTCTTT
.	TRBJ2-7	TRBV6-5	.	CASSYPHYEQYF	TGTGCCAGCAGTTACCCCCACTACGAGCAGTACTTC
.	TRBJ2-5	TRBV25-1	TRBD2	CASSSGLADQETQYF	TGTGCCAGCAGTTCCGGACTAGCGGACCAAGAGACCCAGTACTTC
.	TRBJ2-5	TRBV19	.	CASKFGIGQETQYF	TGTGCCAGTAAATTCGGGATTGGGCAAGAGACCCAGTACTTC
few	TRBJ1-5	TRBV4-3	.	CASSQELSYNQPQHF	TGCGCCAGCAGCCAAGAACTGAGCTACAATCAGCCCCAGCATTTT
.	TRBJ1-1	TRBV7-3	.	CASSPLASSGAFF	TGTGCCAGCAGCCCCCTCGCCTCCTCTGGGGCTTTCTTT
.	TRBJ1-1	TRBV4-1	.	CASSPRGRAMNTEAFF	TGCGCCAGCAGCCCGCGCGGCAGGGCCATGAACACTGAAGCTTTCTTT
.	TRBJ1-1	TRBV19	.	CASSLGENTEAFF	TGTGCCAGTAGTTTAGGTGAGAACACTGAAGCTTTCTTT
.	TRBJ1-1	TRBV7-3	.	CASSLRSLNTEAFF	TGTGCCAGCAGCTTGCGGAGCTTGAACACTGAAGCTTTCTTT
once	TRBJ2-2	TRBV5-6	.	CASSFRTNTGELFF	TGTGCCAGCAGCTTTCGGACTAACACCGGGGAGCTGTTTTTT
once	TRBJ2-7	TRBV7-9	.	CASSPPRGGSRSYEQYF	TGTGCCAGCTCCCCCCCGCGGGGAGGCTCCCGCTCCTACGAGCAGTACTTC
.	TRBJ1-1	TRBV9	.	CASSVEAPWGALGTEAFF	TGTGCCAGCAGCGTAGAGGCCCCGTGGGGGGCGCTGGGTACTGAAGCTTTCTTT
few	TRBJ2-2	TRBV28	.	CASSYPRAITGELFF	TGTGCCAGCAGCTACCCACGGGCCATCACCGGGGAGCTGTTTTTT
.	TRBJ2-1	TRBV9	.	CASSDGPPSVNEQFF	TGTGCCAGCAGCGACGGGCCCCCAAGCGTCAATGAGCAGTTCTTC
.	TRBJ2-7	TRBV27	TRBD2	CASRGLAVYEQYF	TGTGCCAGCAGGGGACTAGCGGTTTACGAGCAGTACTTC
.	TRBJ1-2	TRBV6-1	.	CASSFEPGDYYGYTF	TGTGCCAGCAGTTTCGAGCCAGGGGACTACTATGGCTACACCTTC